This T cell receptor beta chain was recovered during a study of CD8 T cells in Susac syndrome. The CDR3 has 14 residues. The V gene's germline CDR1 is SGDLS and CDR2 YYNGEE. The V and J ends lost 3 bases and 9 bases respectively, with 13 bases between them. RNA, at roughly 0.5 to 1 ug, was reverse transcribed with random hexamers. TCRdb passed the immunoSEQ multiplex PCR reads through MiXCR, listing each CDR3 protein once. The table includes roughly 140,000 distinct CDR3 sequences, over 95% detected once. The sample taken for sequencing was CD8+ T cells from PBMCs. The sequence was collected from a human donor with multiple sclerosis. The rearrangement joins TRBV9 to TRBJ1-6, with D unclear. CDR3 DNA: TGTGCCAGCAGCGCCGGTGTGTCGATTTCACCCCTCCACTTT. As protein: CASSAGVSISPLHF.